These 32 T cell receptor beta chains share one sample of origin, sequenced in a study of blood T cell repertoires in COVID-19. Method: immunoSEQ multiplex PCR; TCRdb's copy keeps in-frame clones and lacks some. The sample holds under 250,000 clones, about 90% seen once. The sample comprised peripheral blood. These receptors all stem from a man in his 60s with acute or convalescent COVID-19.

The chain carries TRBV6-1 and TRBJ2-1; D possibly corresponds to TRBD2 (5 bases). Germline V gene lookup returns CDR1 MNHNS and CDR2 SASEGT. V was trimmed by 2 bases and J by 2 bases, leaving 13 bases between them. The CDR3 has 16 residues. CDR3 region: CASSELPGMAYNEQFF. CDR3 DNA sequence: TGTGCCAGCAGTGAACTTCCGGGGATGGCCTACAATGAGCAGTTCTTC.

Only a few counts were recorded for this clone. The chain links TRBV4-2 to TRBJ1-5; 8 bases line up with TRBD1. V lost 0 bases, J lost 4 bases, and 5 bases stayed unmatched. The CDR3 runs to 16 residues. CDR1 and CDR2 (germline): LGHNA, YNFKEQ. The CDR3 loop reads CASSQDEQGENQPQHF. CDR3 nucleotides: TGTGCCAGCAGCCAAGATGAACAGGGGGAGAATCAGCCCCAGCATTTT.

The chain joins TRBV5-1 to TRBJ1-1; 8 nucleotides align to TRBD1. Germline V lookup: CDR1 SGHRS, CDR2 YFSETQ. CDR3 size: 17 residues. Trimming at V came to 0 bases and at J to 5 bases, leaving 12 bases not matched to a gene. The CDR3 region has the DNA TGCGCCAGCAGCTTGGCCTCGGCAGCCAGGGGGCTTACTGAAGCTTTCTTT. Residues: CASSLASAARGLTEAFF.

In the case of this clone: Other DNA sequences in this sample translate to the same CDR3. The chain recombines TRBV19 with TRBJ1-4; D is ambiguous. This CDR3 is built from 16 residues. Germline V gene lookup returns CDR1 LNHDA and CDR2 SQIVND (reference sequence). The V end was cut by 3 bases, the J end by 0 bases, with 11 bases between. The CDR3 DNA reads as TGTGCCAGTAGTATGCGAGGTGCTGCAACTAATGAAAAACTGTTTTTT. Its translation is CASSMRGAATNEKLFF.

The chain joins TRBV12-1 to TRBJ2-7; the table's D call, TRBD1, has no DNA check behind it. TRBV12-1 is labeled a pseudogene. This CDR3 spans 14 amino acids. The CDR3 region has the DNA TGTGCCTCTACCCCCCCGACAGTTACCTACGAGCAGTACTTC. Translation: CASTPPTVTYEQYF.

This chain uses TRBV10-3 with TRBJ1-1; D is possibly TRBD1 (6 bases). The V end lost 2 bases, the J end lost 1 base, and 11 bases lay between the germline ends. This CDR3 has 15 amino acids. Germline loops: CDR1 ENHRY, CDR2 SYGVKD. Written as DNA, the CDR3 is TGTGCCATCAGTGAGGATGGGGGCGCGAACACTGAAGCTTTCTTT. As protein: CAISEDGGANTEAFF.

J is TRBJ2-7 and V is TRBV7-2; D not resolved. V gave up 2 bases and J gave up 3 bases, with 5 bases separating them. Germline V gene lookup returns CDR1 SGHTA and CDR2 FQGNSA. The CDR3 is 12 amino acids. The chain's CDR3 is CASSLPFYEQYF. CDR3 DNA sequence: TGTGCCAGCAGCTTACCTTTCTACGAGCAGTACTTC.

The chain combines TRBV30 with TRBJ1-6; 8 positions agree with TRBD1. The CDR3 totals 15 residues. Germline V lookup: CDR1 GTSNPN, CDR2 SVGIG (reference sequence). Trimming cost V 5 bases and J 4 bases; bases outside gene matches: 7. The CDR3 sequence: CAWETQGGYNSPLHF. CDR3 DNA sequence: TGTGCCTGGGAGACACAGGGGGGATATAATTCACCCCTCCACTTT.

The J gene is TRBJ1-2, the V gene TRBV12-3 or TRBV12-4; TRBD1 might be the D (5 bases). The germline V and J ends were trimmed by 5 bases and 5 bases, with 9 bases remaining between them. The CDR3 extends over 12 amino acids. The CDR3 reads CASSDAGYGYTF. CDR3 sequence (DNA): TGTGCCAGCAGTGATGCAGGGTATGGCTACACCTTC.

This sequence joins TRBV6-1 and TRBJ2-2; TRBD1 might be the D (5 bases). The CDR3 spans 18 residues. CDR1 and CDR2 from the germline V gene are MNHNS and SASEGT. Trimming left V 0 bases short and J 3 bases short, with 17 bases between. The CDR3 nucleotides are TGTGCCAGCAGTGAAGCGAGGACAATGGGTCCAGACACCGGGGAGCTGTTTTTT. Translating it yields CASSEARTMGPDTGELFF.

This chain links TRBV6-2 or TRBV6-3 with TRBJ2-7, with a possible D match to TRBD1 (6 bases). This CDR3 comprises 14 residues. V shed 2 bases and J shed 6 bases, with 14 bases lying between them. The germline V gene encodes CDR1 MNHEY and CDR2 SVGEGT. The CDR3 protein is CASSYGTRVGEQYF. The CDR3 bases are TGTGCCAGCAGTTACGGGACAAGGGTGGGCGAGCAGTACTTC.

The rearrangement joins TRBV5-1 to TRBJ1-1, with D maybe TRBD1 (5 bases). The CDR3 is made up of 15 amino acids. Trimming removed 7 bases at V and 3 bases at J, with 19 bases between. Looked up from germline, CDR1 is SGHRS and CDR2 is YFSETQ. In nucleotides, the CDR3 is TGCGCCAGCTCCGTTTCAGGGATTTCGTACACTGAAGCTTTCTTT. Encoded protein: CASSVSGISYTEAFF.

The chain carries TRBV10-2 and TRBJ2-7, with 7 positions matching TRBD1. This CDR3 comprises 15 residues. After removal of 7 bases from V and 2 bases from J, the junction contained 11 bases not matched to a gene. Germline values: CDR1 WSHSY, CDR2 SAAADI. The CDR3 region has the DNA TGCGCCAGCAAACCCGCCGGGACAGCCACCTACGAGCAGTACTTC. Protein sequence: CASKPAGTATYEQYF.

The chain is built from TRBV6-5 and TRBJ1-6; the D gene is possibly TRBD1 (5 bases). From germline, CDR1 is MNHEY and CDR2 SVGAGI. The CDR3 covers 13 residues. Trimming stripped 3 bases from V and 7 bases from J, with 7 bases between. This CDR3 reads CASSYDRNSPLHF. CDR3 nucleotide sequence: TGTGCCAGCAGTTATGACAGAAATTCACCCCTCCACTTT.

The J gene is TRBJ1-2, the V gene TRBV6-5, with D uncertain. The CDR3 length is 14 residues. The germline CDR1 and CDR2 sequences are MNHEY and SVGAGI. V lost 2 bases to trimming and J lost 6 bases, with 13 bases between them. The CDR3 DNA follows: TGTGCCAGCAGTTACACTCCCGGGAGCAATGGCTACACCTTC. Translated: CASSYTPGSNGYTF.

This chain links TRBV28 with TRBJ1-3; 11 nucleotides line up with TRBD1. The CDR3 is 17 amino acids. The ends lost 5 bases at V and 2 bases at J; junction bases unmatched: 8. The germline V gene encodes CDR1 MDHEN and CDR2 SYDVKM. CDR3 residues: CASSSTGTGGPGNTIYF. Here the CDR3 DNA reads TGTGCCAGCAGTAGCACCGGGACAGGGGGGCCTGGAAACACCATATATTTT.

This chain connects TRBV3-1 (or the pseudogene TRBV3-2) to TRBJ2-2, with 10 bases matching TRBD1. The V gene end was trimmed by 1 base and the J gene end by 7 bases; junction bases not matched to a gene: 12. The CDR3 loop spans 18 amino acids. The germline V gene has CDR1 LGHDT and CDR2 YNNKEL (reference sequence). CDR3 sequence reads: CASSQGGSGTGVDGELFF. Written as DNA, the CDR3 is TGTGCCAGCAGCCAAGGGGGCTCCGGGACAGGGGTTGACGGGGAGCTGTTTTTT.

The rearrangement links TRBV11-2 to TRBJ1-1; a weak D match, TRBD1 (5 bases). V was cut by 2 bases and J by 5 bases, with 15 bases left in between. There are 15 residues in the CDR3. The germline CDR1 and CDR2 sequences are SGHAT and FQNNGV. CDR3 DNA sequence: TGTGCCAGCAGCTTATTAGCAGCCGGGGGAACTGAAGCTTTCTTT. The encoded protein is CASSLLAAGGTEAFF.

The V call is TRBV6-2 or TRBV6-3, the J call TRBJ2-7, with D unclear. The V gene lost 0 bases and the J gene lost 3 bases, with 6 bases spanning the gap. The CDR3 spans 13 residues. CDR1 and CDR2 from the germline V gene are MNHEY and SVGEGT. CDR3 nucleotide sequence: TGTGCCAGCAGTTACTCGTTTTACTACGAGCAGTACTTC. It encodes CASSYSFYYEQYF.

This clone turned up a few times. CDR3 DNA: TGTGCCAGCAGTGAAGACAGTTCCTATGAGGGCTACACCTTC. Translated: CASSEDSSYEGYTF. The gene calls are TRBV6-4 and TRBJ1-2, with a weak D call TRBD1 (5 bases). This CDR3 has 14 amino acids. The V and J ends lost 3 bases and 8 bases respectively, with 16 bases between them. Looked up from germline, CDR1 is MRHNA and CDR2 is SNTAGT.

The CDR3, as DNA: TGTGCCAGCAGCGAAGACAAACAGGGGCCATTTAAGGAGCAGTACTTC. Translation: CASSEDKQGPFKEQYF. This chain links TRBV7-9 with TRBJ2-7; 7 bases line up with TRBD1. This CDR3 region has 16 residues. Germline values: CDR1 SEHNR, CDR2 FQNEAQ (reference sequence). V shed 5 bases, J shed 7 bases, and the junction held 17 bases outside the gene matches.

V is TRBV11-2 and J is TRBJ2-7; the D gene is possibly TRBD1 (6 bases). This CDR3 region has 15 residues. Looked up from germline, CDR1 is SGHAT and CDR2 is FQNNGV. Trimming took 8 bases from V and 0 from J, leaving 17 bases between them. The CDR3: CASGTNGQPSYEQYF. CDR3 sequence (DNA): TGTGCCAGCGGGACGAATGGACAGCCCTCCTACGAGCAGTACTTC.

V usage is TRBV28 and J usage is TRBJ1-5, with TRBD1 matching over 8 bases. From germline, CDR1 is MDHEN and CDR2 SYDVKM. The V segment lost 8 bases and the J segment 3 bases; nucleotides outside the gene matches: 3. This CDR3 comprises 13 residues. CDR3 in DNA: TGTGCCAGCCAGGACAGGGACAATCAGCCCCAGCATTTT. Translation: CASQDRDNQPQHF.

The V gene is TRBV6-5, the J gene TRBJ2-1; 7 bases align to TRBD2. Germline V gives CDR1 MNHEY, CDR2 SVGAGI. Trimming took 2 bases from V and 12 from J; bases not matched to a gene: 10. The CDR3 is 14 residues long. The CDR3 region is CASSYGGGPQGQFF. Here the CDR3 DNA reads TGTGCCAGCAGTTACGGGGGGGGACCGCAGGGGCAGTTCTTC.

The rearrangement uses TRBV9 and TRBJ2-5; 11 bases match TRBD2. V was clipped by 0 bases and J by 5 bases; unmatched bases: 9. The germline V gene has CDR1 SGDLS and CDR2 YYNGEE. CDR3 length equals 17 residues. The CDR3 loop reads CASSVGVSGRVYETQYF. Written as DNA, the CDR3 is TGTGCCAGCAGCGTAGGGGTTAGCGGGAGGGTCTATGAGACCCAGTACTTC.

CDR3 nucleotides: TGTGCCAGCAGGCAGGGAAACTACACCTTC. Protein product: CASRQGNYTF. The chain links TRBV28 to TRBJ1-2, with TRBD1 as a possible D gene (5 bases). The ends were cut back, 6 bases at V and 10 bases at J, with 9 bases in the middle. CDR3 length: 10 amino acids. Germline V gene lookup returns CDR1 MDHEN and CDR2 SYDVKM.

The chain has TRBV6-1 and TRBJ2-7, with 7 bases fitting TRBD1. From germline, CDR1 is MNHNS and CDR2 SASEGT. The CDR3 is 15 residues long. J gave up 1 base and V 5 bases, and 8 bases lay outside the gene matches. The CDR3 coding sequence is TGTGCCAGCAGTACGACAGGGTTGAGATCCTACGAGCAGTACTTC. Its translation: CASSTTGLRSYEQYF.

The chain combines TRBV28 with TRBJ2-1, with 7 bases lining up with TRBD1. The CDR3 length is 14 residues. The J segment lost 9 bases and the V segment lost 3 bases, leaving 8 bases of the junction unmatched. Germline V gene data show CDR1 as MDHEN and CDR2 as SYDVKM. DNA of the CDR3: TGTGCCAGCAGTTTGTCGACAGGGTTAAGTGAGCAGTTCTTC. This encodes CASSLSTGLSEQFF. Full variable domain (missing parts from reference TRBV28 and TRBJ2-1): DVKVTQSSRYLVKRTGEKVFLECVQDMDHENMFWYRQDPGLGLRLIYFSYDVKMKEKGDIPEGYSVSREKKERFSLILESASTNQTSMYLCASSLSTGLSEQFFGPGTRLTVL.

The V call is TRBV10-3, the J call TRBJ1-1; 8 nucleotides align to TRBD1. In germline, CDR1 is ENHRY, CDR2 SYGVKD. The CDR3 loop spans 16 amino acids. V lost 3 bases and J lost 5; bases outside the gene matches: 11. The CDR3 here is CAISEKGRQGKTEAFF. The DNA for the CDR3 is TGTGCCATCAGTGAAAAGGGGAGACAGGGGAAAACTGAAGCTTTCTTT.

A few counts support this clone. V gene TRBV11-2 combines with J gene TRBJ1-2; D uncertain. In germline, CDR1 is SGHAT, CDR2 FQNNGV. The CDR3 totals 14 residues. V gave up 2 bases and J gave up 2 bases, with 9 bases separating them. The CDR3 sequence: CASSLQQTNYGYTF. The DNA for the CDR3 is TGTGCCAGCAGCTTACAACAAACCAACTATGGCTACACCTTC.

V and J are TRBV7-9 and TRBJ1-3; TRBD1 aligns across 8 bases. Trimming at V came to 5 bases and at J to 4 bases, leaving 10 bases not matched to a gene. The germline gives CDR1 SEHNR, CDR2 FQNEAQ (reference sequence). This CDR3 spans 16 amino acids. The DNA of the CDR3 is TGTGCCAGCAGCCCCTGGGGCAGGGGGCAAGGAAACACCATATATTTT. Its protein product is CASSPWGRGQGNTIYF.

This clone has a single count. The rearrangement uses TRBV4-3 and TRBJ1-2; unclear D gene. V was clipped by 0 bases and J by 4 bases, with 12 bases between them. Per germline, CDR1 LGHNA and CDR2 YSLEER. This CDR3 spans 15 amino acids. The CDR3 coding sequence is TGCGCCAGCAGCCAAGATCTCGCGGTGAGCTATGGCTACACCTTC. It is translated as CASSQDLAVSYGYTF.